The T cell receptor beta chain described here comes from a study of cytomegalovirus exposure and HLA in healthy donors. The CDR3 is 16 amino acids. Germline lookup yields CDR1 SGHTS and CDR2 YDEGEE. The trim removed 0 bases at V and 7 bases at J, leaving 8 bases unmatched. On this clone: Its antigen is not known.

Study-level findings and limits: The study flagged approximately 180 TCR beta chains as cytomegalovirus-associated. Further analysis was carried out later, and it showed several of the most significant clusters appearing linked to common viral pathogens. In vitro, three CMV-associated chains proved specific for CMV antigens.

The study ran its PCR with 60 Vbeta and 13 Jbeta primers. TCRdb's copy holds only in-frame clones and misses some; the assay was immunoSEQ multiplex PCR. The sample records 150,000 to 180,000 clones, about 80% being singletons. The J gene is TRBJ2-1, the V gene TRBV5-8, with 9 positions matching TRBD2. The specimen sequenced was PBMCs. The receptor was derived from a woman between 35 and 50 years old in good health and CMV-seronegative. As DNA, the CDR3 is TGTGCCAGCAGCTTGGGGCTTAGCGGGAGCGGTAATGAGCAGTTCTTC. Translating gives CASSLGLSGSGNEQFF.